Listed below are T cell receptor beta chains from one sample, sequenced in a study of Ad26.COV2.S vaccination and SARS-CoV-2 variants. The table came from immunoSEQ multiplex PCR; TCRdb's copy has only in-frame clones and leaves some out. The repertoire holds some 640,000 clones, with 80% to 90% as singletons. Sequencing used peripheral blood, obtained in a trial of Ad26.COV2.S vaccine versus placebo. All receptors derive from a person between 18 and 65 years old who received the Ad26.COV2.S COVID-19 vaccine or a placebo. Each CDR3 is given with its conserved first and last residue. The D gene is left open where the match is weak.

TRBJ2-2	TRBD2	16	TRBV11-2	TGTGCCAGCAGCTTACGGACTAGCGTGAACACCGGGGAGCTGTTTTTT	CASSLRTSVNTGELFF
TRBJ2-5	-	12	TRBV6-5	TGTGCCGCCTCGTCAGTACAAGAGACCCAGTACTTC	CAASSVQETQYF
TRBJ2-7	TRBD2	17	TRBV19	TGTGCCAGTAGTATAGATATCGGACTAGCGGGAGGCCACGAGCAGTACTTC	CASSIDIGLAGGHEQYF
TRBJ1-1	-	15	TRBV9	TGTGCCAGCAGCGCGATCACCCGCCAAGGCACTGAAGCTTTCTTT	CASSAITRQGTEAFF
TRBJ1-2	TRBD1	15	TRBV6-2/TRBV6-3	TGTGCCAGCAGTTTAGGAGGACAGGGGGCGCGTGGCTACACCTTC	CASSLGGQGARGYTF
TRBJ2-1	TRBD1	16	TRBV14	TGTGCCAGCAGCCAGAAGGGGACAGGGGGCCACAATGAGCAGTTCTTC	CASSQKGTGGHNEQFF
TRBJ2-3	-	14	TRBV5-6	TGTGCCAGCAGCTTAGGCGGCCGCACAGATACGCAGTATTTT	CASSLGGRTDTQYF
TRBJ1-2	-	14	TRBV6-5	TGTGCCAGCAGCCGACAGGCGACTAACTATGGCTACACCTTC	CASSRQATNYGYTF
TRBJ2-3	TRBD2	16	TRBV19	TGTGCCAGTAGTGATAGCCTAGCGGGGCACACAGATACGCAGTATTTT	CASSDSLAGHTDTQYF
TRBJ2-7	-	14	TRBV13	TGTGCCAGCAGCCCACTAGGGAGCTCCTACGAGCAGTACTTC	CASSPLGSSYEQYF
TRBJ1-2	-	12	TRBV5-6	TGTGCCAGCAGCTTAACCGGGGAGGGCTACACCTTC	CASSLTGEGYTF
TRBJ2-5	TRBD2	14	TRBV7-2	TGTGCCAGCACCCGACCGGGACTAGCGGGGGAAAAGTACTTC	CASTRPGLAGEKYF
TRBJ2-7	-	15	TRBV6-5	TGTGCCAGCAGTTACTCAACTCAGTCGCCGACCGTCGAGTACTTC	CASSYSTQSPTVEYF
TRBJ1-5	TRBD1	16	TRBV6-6	TGTGCCACCGAATCGAGGACAACAGGGGGCAATCAGCCCCAGCATTTT	CATESRTTGGNQPQHF
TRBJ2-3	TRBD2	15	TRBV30	TGTGCCTGGAGCCGGACTAGCGGGAATTCAGATACGCAGTATTTT	CAWSRTSGNSDTQYF
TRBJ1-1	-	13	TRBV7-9	TGTGCCAGCAGCGCCACGGGGGCAGGGTCGACTTTCTTT	CASSATGAGSTFF
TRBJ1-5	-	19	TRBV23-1	TGCGCCAGCAGTCAATCTGGGCCGATCGGCGGGCGAAGCAATCAGCCCCAGCATTTT	CASSQSGPIGGRSNQPQHF
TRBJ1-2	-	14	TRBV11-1	TGTGCCAGCAGGCCACAGGGAGCTGAAAATGGCTACACCTTC	CASRPQGAENGYTF